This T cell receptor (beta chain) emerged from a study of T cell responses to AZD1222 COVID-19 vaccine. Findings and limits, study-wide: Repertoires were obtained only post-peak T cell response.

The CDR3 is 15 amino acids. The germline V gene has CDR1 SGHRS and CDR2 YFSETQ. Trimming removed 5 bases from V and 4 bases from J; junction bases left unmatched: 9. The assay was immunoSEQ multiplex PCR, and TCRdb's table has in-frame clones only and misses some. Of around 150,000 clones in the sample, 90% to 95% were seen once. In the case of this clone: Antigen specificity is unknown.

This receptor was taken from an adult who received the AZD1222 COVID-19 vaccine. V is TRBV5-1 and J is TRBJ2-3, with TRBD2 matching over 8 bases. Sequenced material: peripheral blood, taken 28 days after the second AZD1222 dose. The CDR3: CASSRWSGGSDTQYF. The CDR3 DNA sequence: TGCGCCAGCAGTAGGTGGAGCGGGGGTTCAGATACGCAGTATTTT.